This T cell receptor (beta chain) originates from a study of cytomegalovirus exposure and HLA in healthy donors. Study-level information: Assignment to the Caucasian-associated ancestry cluster applied to about 80% of the approximately 380 genotyped donors.

A remark on this clone: The target antigen is unknown.

PCR primers comprised 60 Vbeta and 13 Jbeta primers. Using immunoSEQ multiplex PCR, the repertoire was profiled, and TCRdb retains in-frame clones only, with some absent. Among under 100,000 clones, 70% were seen once, and the ten largest hold less than 15%. Germline CDR1 and CDR2: SGHAT and FQNNGV. The V end lost 8 bases, the J end lost 0 bases, and 15 bases lay between the germline ends. The CDR3 is 15 amino acids. Study-level points and caveats: Analysis was carried out at a later point, and it linked a missense DCLRE1C variant to TCR beta V- and J-gene trimming. The authors excluded some V segments, including TRBV6-2 and TRBV6-3, as indistinguishable.

Sequenced: PBMCs. The genes are TRBV11-2 and TRBJ2-3; the D gene is possibly TRBD1 (5 bases). The TCR sequence derives from a woman aged 45 to 65 in good health and CMV-seropositive. The CDR3 protein is CASCLMGPSTDTQYF. As DNA, the CDR3 is TGTGCCAGCTGCCTTATGGGGCCTAGCACAGATACGCAGTATTTT.